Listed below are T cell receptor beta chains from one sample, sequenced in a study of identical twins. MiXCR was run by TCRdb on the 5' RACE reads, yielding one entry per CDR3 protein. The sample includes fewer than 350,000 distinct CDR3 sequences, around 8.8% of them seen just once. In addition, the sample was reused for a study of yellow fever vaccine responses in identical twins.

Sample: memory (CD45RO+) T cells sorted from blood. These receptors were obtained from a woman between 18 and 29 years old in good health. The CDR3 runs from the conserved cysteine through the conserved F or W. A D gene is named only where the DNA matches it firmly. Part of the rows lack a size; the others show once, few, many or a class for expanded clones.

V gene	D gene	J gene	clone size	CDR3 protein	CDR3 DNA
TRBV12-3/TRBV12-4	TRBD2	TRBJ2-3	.	CASSYPGLAGSTQYF	TGTGCCAGCAGCTATCCGGGACTAGCGGGGAGTACGCAGTATTTT
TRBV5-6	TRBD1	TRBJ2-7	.	CASNSGTGSIALSYEQYF	TGTGCCAGCAACTCCGGGACAGGGTCAATTGCGCTTTCCTACGAGCAGTACTTC
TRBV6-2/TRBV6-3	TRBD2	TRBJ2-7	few	CASSRPTSGKPEQYF	TGTGCCAGCAGTCGGCCTACTAGCGGGAAACCCGAGCAGTACTTC
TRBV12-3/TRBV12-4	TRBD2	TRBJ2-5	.	CASSFGGGDETQYF	TGTGCCAGCAGTTTCGGCGGGGGGGATGAGACCCAGTACTTC
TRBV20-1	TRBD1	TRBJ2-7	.	CSASPGGLSYEQYF	TGCAGTGCTAGCCCAGGGGGTTTGTCATACGAGCAGTACTTC
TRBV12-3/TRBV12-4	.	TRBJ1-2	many	CASSFRAGNYGYTF	TGTGCCAGCAGTTTTCGGGCGGGGAACTATGGCTACACCTTC
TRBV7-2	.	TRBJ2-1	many	CASILATEQFF	TGTGCCAGCATCCTAGCCACTGAGCAGTTCTTC
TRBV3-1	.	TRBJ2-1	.	CASSQLSLSLLNEQFF	TGTGCCAGCAGCCAATTAAGTTTATCACTGCTCAATGAGCAGTTCTTC
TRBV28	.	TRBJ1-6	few	CASSSGLISYNSPLHF	TGTGCCAGCAGTTCCGGACTGATCTCCTATAATTCACCCCTCCACTTT
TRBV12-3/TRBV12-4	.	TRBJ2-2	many	CASSLSASYTGELFF	TGTGCCAGCAGTTTATCGGCCAGCTACACCGGGGAGCTGTTTTTT
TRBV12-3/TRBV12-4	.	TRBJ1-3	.	CASSPRYIGSASGNTIYF	TGTGCCAGCAGTCCTCGGTATATAGGATCGGCCTCTGGAAACACCATATATTTT
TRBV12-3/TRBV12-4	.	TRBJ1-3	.	CASSLVGTAYNSGNTIYF	TGTGCCAGCAGTTTAGTAGGCACAGCCTACAACTCTGGAAACACCATATATTTT
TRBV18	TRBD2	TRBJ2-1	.	CASSPPGLAGGEQFF	TGTGCCAGCTCACCACCGGGACTAGCGGGGGGAGAGCAGTTCTTC
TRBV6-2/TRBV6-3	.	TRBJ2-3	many	CASSYSDRDTQYF	TGTGCCAGCAGTTACTCTGATAGAGATACGCAGTATTTT
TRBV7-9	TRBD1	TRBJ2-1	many	CASSWTGRHEQFF	TGTGCCAGCAGCTGGACAGGTCGGCATGAGCAGTTCTTC
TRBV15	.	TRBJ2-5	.	CATSTPAVADASETQYF	TGTGCCACCAGCACCCCCGCCGTGGCAGACGCCTCGGAGACCCAGTACTTC
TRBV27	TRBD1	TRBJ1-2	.	CASSLGQGANYGYTF	TGTGCCAGCAGTTTGGGGCAGGGGGCCAACTATGGCTACACCTTC
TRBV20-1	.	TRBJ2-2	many	CSAKKGYTGELFF	TGCAGTGCTAAGAAGGGGTACACCGGGGAGCTGTTTTTT
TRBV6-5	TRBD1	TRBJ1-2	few	CASSSRQGGGYGYTF	TGTGCCAGCAGTTCCCGACAGGGGGGAGGCTATGGCTACACCTTC
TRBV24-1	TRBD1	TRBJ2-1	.	CATSDWGQEPNNEQFF	TGTGCCACCAGTGATTGGGGACAGGAGCCGAACAATGAGCAGTTCTTC